Listed here are 21 T cell receptor beta chains from one sample, sequenced in a study of blood T cell repertoires in COVID-19. This table comes from immunoSEQ multiplex PCR, and its TCRdb copy is limited to in-frame clones, with some not included. The data show around 160,000 clones, around 80% seen once. Sample: PBMCs or T cells enriched from blood (not recorded which). The receptor source for this set is a woman aged 55-69 years who had recovered from COVID-19.

CDR3 amino acids: CASSVGQTQETQYF. The DNA of the CDR3 is TGCGCCAGCAGCGTGGGACAGACTCAAGAGACCCAGTACTTC. The chain employs TRBV5-1 and TRBJ2-5; 7 bases are shared with TRBD1. Germline-derived CDR1 and CDR2 are SGHRS and YFSETQ. V was clipped by 4 bases and J by 2 bases; unmatched bases: 5. CDR3 length: 14 amino acids. Full variable domain (outside the CDR3, taken from reference TRBV5-1 and TRBJ2-5): KAGVTQTPRYLIKTRGQQVTLSCSPISGHRSVSWYQQTPGQGLQFLFEYFSETQRNKGNFPGRFSGRQFSNSRSEMNVSTLELGDSALYLCASSVGQTQETQYFGPGTRLLVL.

The chain joins TRBV28 to TRBJ1-5, with 7 bases fitting TRBD1. CDR1 is MDHEN and CDR2 is SYDVKM in the germline V gene. This CDR3 region has 15 residues. V was clipped by 4 bases and J by 6 bases; unmatched bases: 9. CDR3 DNA: TGTGCCAGCAGTTCGACAAGGGGGCGGTTTCAGCCCCAGCATTTT. This sequence encodes CASSSTRGRFQPQHF.

About this clone itself: A junction boundary mismatches the germline segment, possibly from a read error. The chain joins TRBV2 to TRBJ2-7; possibly TRBD1 for D (6 bases). Germline V lookup: CDR1 SNHLY, CDR2 FYNNEI. The CDR3 spans 15 residues. CDR3 in DNA: TGTGCCAGCAGCGAAGGGACGGGGACAACCTACGAGCAGTACTTC. Protein: CASSEGTGTTYEQYF.

This rearrangement joins TRBV21-1 to TRBJ2-7; the table's D call, TRBD2, has no DNA check behind it. TRBV21-1 is termed a pseudogene. This CDR3 is built from 13 residues. The CDR3 loop reads CASSKSGGVEQYF. In DNA form, the CDR3 reads TGTGCCAGCAGCAAAAGCGGAGGGGTCGAGCAGTACTTC.

This clone is a singleton in its sample. The genes are TRBV6-4 and TRBJ2-5; D unclear. CDR3 length: 13 residues. V was clipped by 6 bases and J by 0 bases, with 8 bases between them. Per germline, CDR1 MRHNA and CDR2 SNTAGT. The CDR3 spells CASSREYQETQYF. The CDR3 DNA reads as TGTGCCAGCAGCCGAGAGTACCAAGAGACCCAGTACTTC.

This chain uses TRBV11-3 with TRBJ2-1; D gene uncertain. The CDR3 extends over 16 amino acids. CDR1 is SGHNT, CDR2 YENEEA, per germline. The germline V and J ends were trimmed by 5 bases and 0 bases, with 14 bases remaining between them. CDR3 amino acids: CASSPGGSSSYNEQFF. The DNA for the CDR3 is TGTGCCAGCAGCCCCGGCGGCTCGAGCTCCTACAATGAGCAGTTCTTC.

With respect to this clone: At one boundary the junction diverges from the germline segment, which might be a read error. The V call is TRBV12-3 or TRBV12-4, the J call TRBJ1-2, with D maybe TRBD1 (5 bases). This CDR3 has 9 residues. CDR3 residues: CASRKGSYF. The CDR3 DNA follows: TGTGCCAGCCGTAAGGGGTCATACTTC.

The chain uses TRBV19 and TRBJ2-1; no definite D call. This CDR3 region has 12 residues. Trimming took off 3 bases at V and 8 bases at J, with 8 bases between the two ends. The germline V gene encodes CDR1 LNHDA and CDR2 SQIVND (reference sequence). The CDR3 protein is CASSIQADEQFF. DNA of the CDR3: TGTGCCAGTAGTATTCAGGCAGATGAGCAGTTCTTC. Together with reference TRBV19 and TRBJ2-1, the CDR3 gives the full variable domain: DGGITQSPKYLFRKEGQNVTLSCEQNLNHDAMYWYRQDPGQGLRLIYYSQIVNDFQKGDIAEGYSVSREKKESFPLTVTSAQKNPTAFYLCASSIQADEQFFGPGTRLTVL.

CDR3 DNA sequence: TGCAGCGTTGTCGTTAGCGGTAGCACAGATACGCAGTATTTT. Protein: CSVVVSGSTDTQYF. The chain combines TRBV29-1 with TRBJ2-3; a possible D gene is TRBD2 (6 bases). The CDR3 contains 14 residues. Trimming cost V 4 bases and J 0 bases, with 11 bases left between them. The germline V gene has CDR1 SQVTM and CDR2 ANQGSEA.

In this sample, this clone turned up a few times. This sequence joins TRBV29-1 and TRBJ2-2; 8 bases map to TRBD1. With 7 bases clipped from V and 5 bases from J, the junction kept 3 bases outside the gene matches. Germline V gene sequence: CDR1 SQVTM, CDR2 ANQGSEA. The CDR3 loop spans 12 amino acids. CDR3 amino acids: CSAQGATGELFF. The CDR3 DNA reads TGCAGCGCTCAGGGGGCTACCGGGGAGCTGTTTTTT.

This clone turned up a few times. The chain links TRBV19 to TRBJ1-4; a weak D match, TRBD1 (5 bases). Trimming took off 6 bases at V and 7 bases at J, with 15 bases between the two ends. CDR1 LNHDA and CDR2 SQIVND come from the germline V gene (reference sequence). The CDR3 sequence is 14 residues long. The CDR3 spells CASRKGREAEKLFF. In DNA form, the CDR3 reads TGTGCCAGTAGAAAGGGCAGGGAGGCTGAAAAACTGTTTTTT.

Notes on this clone: At one end the junction does not follow the germline gene, possibly because of a read error. This sequence joins TRBV7-7 and TRBJ2-5; maybe TRBD2 (6 bases). This CDR3 has 15 residues. CDR1 and CDR2 (germline): SSHAT, FNYEAQ (reference sequence). DNA of the CDR3: TGTGCTAGCAGCCCGGGCCGAGGAGGGCAAGAGACCCAGTACTTC. Translating it yields CASSPGRGGQETQYF.

V and J are TRBV4-1 and TRBJ2-7; 8 bases fit TRBD2. V shed 3 bases, J shed 3 bases, and the junction held 10 bases outside the gene matches. The CDR3 sequence is 16 residues long. The germline V gene has CDR1 MGHRA and CDR2 YSYEKL. The CDR3 DNA is TGCGCCAGCAGCCACCCCTTTGGAGCGGGGGTCTACGAGCAGTACTTC. Translated: CASSHPFGAGVYEQYF.

This chain links TRBV18 with TRBJ2-2; D unresolved. Germline values: CDR1 KGHSH, CDR2 LQKENI. This CDR3 is built from 13 residues. Trimming pared 2 bases from V and 7 bases from J, leaving 8 bases between. For the CDR3, the DNA is TGTGCCAGCTCACCAGCGGATGTCGGGGAGCTGTTTTTT. Amino acids: CASSPADVGELFF.

This chain joins TRBV27 and TRBJ2-7; D is ambiguous. CDR1 and CDR2 (germline): MNHEY, SMNVEV (reference sequence). CDR3 size: 13 residues. Trimming removed 2 bases at V and 7 bases at J, with 12 bases between. CDR3 residues: CASSLRFTQEQYF. CDR3 nucleotides: TGTGCCAGCAGTTTAAGATTTACACAGGAGCAGTACTTC.

The chain is built from TRBV2 and TRBJ1-2; TRBD1 agrees at 9 bases. Trimming at V came to 6 bases and at J to 4 bases, leaving 6 bases not matched to a gene. The CDR3 is made up of 14 amino acids. Germline V gene sequence: CDR1 SNHLY, CDR2 FYNNEI. CDR3 loop: CASSEQGARYGYTF. CDR3 bases: TGTGCCAGCAGCGAACAGGGGGCGCGCTATGGCTACACCTTC.

The chain combines TRBV2 with TRBJ2-7, with D possibly TRBD2 on 5 matching bases. Trimming took off 2 bases at V and 6 bases at J, with 14 bases between the two ends. Germline V CDR1 and CDR2: SNHLY, FYNNEI. The length of the CDR3 is 14 residues. CDR3 nucleotides: TGTGCCAGCAGTGAATTGCGCCGTGGGAGCGAGCAGTACTTC. Its protein product is CASSELRRGSEQYF.

A few counts support this clone. The gene calls are TRBV3-1 (or the pseudogene TRBV3-2) and TRBJ2-7, with 9 bases matching TRBD1. Germline loops: CDR1 LGHDT, CDR2 YNNKEL (reference sequence). The ends lost 1 base at V and 6 bases at J; junction bases unmatched: 4. The CDR3 runs to 14 residues. CDR3 DNA: TGTGCCAGCAGCCAAGGGACAGGGGTTGGCGAGCAGTACTTC. This translates into CASSQGTGVGEQYF.

This clone has only a few counts. The chain has TRBV7-2 and TRBJ2-7; D gene unclear. Germline V gene lookup returns CDR1 SGHTA and CDR2 FQGNSA. V lost 5 bases and J lost 3, with 2 bases in between. This CDR3 spans 10 amino acids. The CDR3 DNA reads TGTGCCAGCAGCCTCTACGAGCAGTACTTC. This gives the protein CASSLYEQYF.

This chain joins TRBV28 and TRBJ2-5, with 7 bases identical to TRBD1. Germline CDR1 MDHEN, CDR2 SYDVKM. After removal of 3 bases from V and 2 bases from J, the junction contained 3 bases not matched to a gene. The CDR3 extends over 14 amino acids. CDR3 in amino acids: CASSLGQSQETQYF. CDR3 nucleotides: TGTGCCAGCAGTTTGGGACAGAGTCAAGAGACCCAGTACTTC.

The chain carries TRBV7-2 and TRBJ2-1, with 8 bases aligning to TRBD2. CDR3 length: 14 residues. V lost 4 bases to trimming and J lost 4 bases; unmatched junction nucleotides: 3. Germline assignment: CDR1 SGHTA and CDR2 FQGNSA. CDR3 loop: CASSYRGGYNEQFF. CDR3 coding DNA: TGTGCCAGCAGCTACCGGGGGGGTTACAATGAGCAGTTCTTC.